The 10 T cell receptor beta chains below come from one sample, sequenced in a study of blood T cell repertoires in COVID-19. Repertoires were generated with immunoSEQ multiplex PCR, while TCRdb's copy carries only in-frame clones and drops some. The sample holds 150,000 to 250,000 clones, about four fifths seen once. Sequenced input: PBMCs or T cells enriched from blood (not recorded which). The receptors here all came from a man aged 35 to 55 who had recovered from COVID-19.

This chain connects TRBV6-6 to TRBJ2-7, with TRBD2 matching 10 bases. CDR1 is MNHNY and CDR2 is SVGAGI in the germline V gene (reference sequence). This CDR3 comprises 13 residues. The trim removed 11 bases at V and 3 bases at J, leaving 7 bases unmatched. The CDR3 DNA reads TGTGCCGCCAGTGGGACTAGCGTCTACGAGCAGTACGTC. Its translation is CAASGTSVYEQYV.

The genes are TRBV10-2 and TRBJ2-7; 8 bases match TRBD1. Germline V gene data show CDR1 as WSHSY and CDR2 as SAAADI. Unmatched junction bases numbered 5, after V lost 5 bases and J lost 2 bases. This CDR3 has 14 residues. CDR3 nucleotides: TGCGCCAGCAGTTCCGGGACAGGACCCTACGAGCAGTACTTC. This sequence encodes CASSSGTGPYEQYF.

This clone was seen a single time. The V and J genes are TRBV5-4 and TRBJ1-1, with 7 bases lining up with TRBD1. Germline V gives CDR1 SGHNT, CDR2 YYREEE (reference sequence). J lost 5 bases, V lost 4 bases, and 8 bases had no gene match. CDR3 length equals 14 residues. CDR3 DNA sequence: TGTGCCAGCAGCGCCCGACAGGGAATTACTGAAGCTTTCTTT. It translates to CASSARQGITEAFF.

The chain links TRBV9 to TRBJ1-4, with a tentative D call TRBD1 (6 bases). V dropped 1 base and J dropped 8 bases, with 12 bases sitting between them. This CDR3 contains 14 residues. Germline CDR1 and CDR2: SGDLS and YYNGEE. Here the CDR3 reads CASSVTGMGEKLFF. The CDR3 coding sequence is TGTGCCAGCAGCGTAACAGGGATGGGGGAAAAACTGTTTTTT.

The chain couples TRBV27 to TRBJ1-2, with D possibly TRBD1 on 6 matching bases. The CDR3 has 15 amino acids. Deletions cut 4 bases from V and 4 bases from J, with 16 bases between. Germline CDR1 reads MNHEY; CDR2 reads SMNVEV (reference sequence). CDR3 residues: CASSSGGNRAYGYTF. Written as DNA, the CDR3 is TGTGCCAGCAGTTCCGGGGGGAACAGGGCCTATGGCTACACCTTC.

The J gene is TRBJ1-1, the V gene TRBV27, with 7 positions matching TRBD1. V shed 6 bases, J shed 2 bases, and the junction held 3 bases outside the gene matches. This CDR3 is built from 13 residues. CDR1 MNHEY and CDR2 SMNVEV come from the germline V gene (reference sequence). As DNA, the CDR3 is TGTGCCAGCAGGAGGACAGGAAACACTGAAGCTTTCTTT. It codes for CASRRTGNTEAFF.

The rearrangement uses TRBV9 and TRBJ2-1, with TRBD2 identical over 13 bases. Unmatched junction bases numbered 9, after V lost 4 bases and J lost 8 bases. The CDR3 is 16 amino acids. CDR1 is SGDLS and CDR2 is YYNGEE in the germline V gene. CDR3 sequence (DNA): TGTGCCAGCAGCACTAGGACTAGCGGGAGTCGGGATGAGCAGTTCTTC. Its protein is CASSTRTSGSRDEQFF. Drawing the rest from reference TRBV9 and TRBJ2-1, the complete variable domain is DSGVTQTPKHLITATGQRVTLRCSPRSGDLSVYWYQQSLDQGLQFLIQYYNGEERAKGNILERFSAQQFPDLHSELNLSSLELGDSALYFCASSTRTSGSRDEQFFGPGTRLTVL.

V usage is TRBV2 and J usage is TRBJ1-1; D is possibly TRBD1 (6 bases). V was cut by 6 bases and J by 0 bases, with 11 bases left in between. Germline values: CDR1 SNHLY, CDR2 FYNNEI. The CDR3 has 14 amino acids. The CDR3, as DNA: TGTGCCAGCAGGAGGACAGCGATGAACACTGAAGCTTTCTTT. Protein product: CASRRTAMNTEAFF.

The genes are TRBV7-2 and TRBJ1-2; the match to TRBD1 covers 8 bases. Germline loops: CDR1 SGHTA, CDR2 FQGNSA. There are 13 residues in the CDR3. The J segment lost 4 bases and the V segment lost 5 bases, leaving 3 bases of the junction unmatched. Here the CDR3 reads CASSPDRVYGYTF. CDR3 sequence (DNA): TGTGCCAGCAGCCCGGACAGGGTCTATGGCTACACCTTC. The full variable domain, completed using reference TRBV7-2 and TRBJ1-2, is GAGVSQSPSNKVTEKGKDVELRCDPISGHTALYWYRQSLGQGLEFLIYFQGNSAPDKSGLPSDRFSAERTGGSVSTLTIQRTQQEDSAVYLCASSPDRVYGYTFGSGTRLTVV.

The rearrangement links TRBV7-8 to TRBJ2-7; 7 bases fit TRBD2. V shed 1 base and J 1 base; nucleotides not matched to a gene: 1. CDR1 is SGHVS and CDR2 is FQNEAQ in the germline V gene. The CDR3 contains 14 residues. The CDR3 nucleotides read TGTGCCAGCAGCTTAGACGGGGGGTCCTACGAGCAGTACTTC. Residues: CASSLDGGSYEQYF.